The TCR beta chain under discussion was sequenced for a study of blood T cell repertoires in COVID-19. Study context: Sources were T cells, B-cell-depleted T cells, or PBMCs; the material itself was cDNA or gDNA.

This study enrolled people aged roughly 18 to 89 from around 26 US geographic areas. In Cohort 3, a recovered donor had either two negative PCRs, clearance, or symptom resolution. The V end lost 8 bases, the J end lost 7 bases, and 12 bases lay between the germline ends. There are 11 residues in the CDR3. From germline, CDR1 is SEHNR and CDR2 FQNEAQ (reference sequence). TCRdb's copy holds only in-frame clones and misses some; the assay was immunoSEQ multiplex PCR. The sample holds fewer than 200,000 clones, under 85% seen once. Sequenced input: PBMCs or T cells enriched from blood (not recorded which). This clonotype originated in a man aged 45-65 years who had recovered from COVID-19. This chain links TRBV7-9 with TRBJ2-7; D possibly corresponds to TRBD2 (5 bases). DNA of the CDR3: TGTGCCAGCGGACCTCCGGGGGAGCAGTACTTC. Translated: CASGPPGEQYF.